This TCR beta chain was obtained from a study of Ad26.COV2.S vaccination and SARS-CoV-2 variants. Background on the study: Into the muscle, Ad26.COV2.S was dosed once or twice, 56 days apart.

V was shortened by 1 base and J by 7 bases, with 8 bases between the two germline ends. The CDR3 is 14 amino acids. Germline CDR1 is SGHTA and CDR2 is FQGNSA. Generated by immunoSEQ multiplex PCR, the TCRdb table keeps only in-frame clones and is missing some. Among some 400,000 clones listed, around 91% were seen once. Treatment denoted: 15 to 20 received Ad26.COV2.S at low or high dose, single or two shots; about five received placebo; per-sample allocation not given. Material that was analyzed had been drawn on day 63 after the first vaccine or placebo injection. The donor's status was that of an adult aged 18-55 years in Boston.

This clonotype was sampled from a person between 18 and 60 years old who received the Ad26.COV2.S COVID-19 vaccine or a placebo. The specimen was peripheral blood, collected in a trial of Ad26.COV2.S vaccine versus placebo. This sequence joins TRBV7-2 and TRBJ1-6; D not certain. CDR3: CASSLVVVNSPLHF. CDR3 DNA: TGTGCCAGCAGCTTAGTGGTGGTGAATTCACCCCTCCACTTT.